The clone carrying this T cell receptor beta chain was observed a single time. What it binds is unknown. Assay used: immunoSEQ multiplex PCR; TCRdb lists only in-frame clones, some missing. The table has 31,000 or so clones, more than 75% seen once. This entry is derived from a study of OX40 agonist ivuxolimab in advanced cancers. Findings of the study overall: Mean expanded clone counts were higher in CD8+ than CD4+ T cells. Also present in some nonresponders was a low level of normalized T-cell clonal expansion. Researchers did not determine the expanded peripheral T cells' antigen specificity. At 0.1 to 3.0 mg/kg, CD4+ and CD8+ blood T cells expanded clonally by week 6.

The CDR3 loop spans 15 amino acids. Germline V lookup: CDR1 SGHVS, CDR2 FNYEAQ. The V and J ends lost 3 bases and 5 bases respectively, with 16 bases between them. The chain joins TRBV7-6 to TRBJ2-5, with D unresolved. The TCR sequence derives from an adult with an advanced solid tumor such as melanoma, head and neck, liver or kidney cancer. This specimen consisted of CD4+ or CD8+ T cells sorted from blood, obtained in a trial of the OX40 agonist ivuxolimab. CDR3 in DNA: TGTGCCAGCAGCTTTTTAATTGGGTTGGGGGAGACCCAGTACTTC. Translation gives CASSFLIGLGETQYF.